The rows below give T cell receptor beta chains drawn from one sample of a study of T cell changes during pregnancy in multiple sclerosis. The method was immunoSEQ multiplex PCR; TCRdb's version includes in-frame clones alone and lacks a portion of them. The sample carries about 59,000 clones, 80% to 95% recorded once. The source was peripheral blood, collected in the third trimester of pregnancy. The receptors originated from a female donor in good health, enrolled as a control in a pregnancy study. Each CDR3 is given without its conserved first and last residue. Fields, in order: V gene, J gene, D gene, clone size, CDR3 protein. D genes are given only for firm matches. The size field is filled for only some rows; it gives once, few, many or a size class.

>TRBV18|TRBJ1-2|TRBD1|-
ASSPTGQEIYGYT
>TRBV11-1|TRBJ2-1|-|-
ASSLASNEQF
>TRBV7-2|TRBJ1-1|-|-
ASSFFRTEAF
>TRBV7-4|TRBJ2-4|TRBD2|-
ASSSHLAEAKNIQY
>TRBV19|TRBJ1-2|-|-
ASSIVVRQYYGYT
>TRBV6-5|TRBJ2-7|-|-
ASSRGRNEQY
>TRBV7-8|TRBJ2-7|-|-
ASSGSHEQY
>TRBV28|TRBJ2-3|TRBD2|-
ASSLLTSGSTDTQY
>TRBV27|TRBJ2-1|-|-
ASSLGLARNEQF
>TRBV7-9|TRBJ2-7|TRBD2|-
ASSPPELATHEQY
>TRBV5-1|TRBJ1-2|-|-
ASSDMGPDYGYT
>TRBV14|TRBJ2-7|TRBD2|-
ASSLLGGGTYEQY
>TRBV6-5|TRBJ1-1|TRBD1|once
ASSKGQTNTEAF
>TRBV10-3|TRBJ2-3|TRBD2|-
AIMGGDSTDTQY
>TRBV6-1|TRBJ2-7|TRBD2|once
ATATSGSYEQY
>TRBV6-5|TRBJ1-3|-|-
ASSNQGNTIY
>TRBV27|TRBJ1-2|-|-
ASSLVRQGNYGYT
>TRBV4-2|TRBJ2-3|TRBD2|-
ASSRRTSGRTDTQY